Listed here are 26 T cell receptor beta chains from one sample, sequenced in a study of blood T cell repertoires in COVID-19. Measured with immunoSEQ multiplex PCR; TCRdb has only the in-frame clones, and not every one. The sample has about 230,000 clones; approximately 82% are singletons. The sample was peripheral blood. The source of these receptors is a woman in her 70s with active or convalescent COVID-19.

This chain joins TRBV27 and TRBJ2-7; possible D gene TRBD2, 5 bases. V was trimmed by 2 bases and J by 5 bases, leaving 10 bases between them. The germline V gene encodes CDR1 MNHEY and CDR2 SMNVEV (reference sequence). CDR3 size: 13 residues. The CDR3 sequence: CASSLTGVDEQYF. Here the CDR3 DNA reads TGTGCCAGCAGTTTAACCGGGGTGGACGAGCAGTACTTC.

V is TRBV19 and J is TRBJ2-5, with 7 bases fitting TRBD2. V lost 2 bases and J lost 7; bases outside the gene matches: 7. The CDR3 covers 14 residues. Germline V lookup: CDR1 LNHDA, CDR2 SQIVND (reference sequence). CDR3 in amino acids: CASSITGGRGTQYF. DNA of the CDR3: TGTGCCAGTAGTATAACGGGGGGTCGAGGGACCCAGTACTTC.

The chain couples TRBV28 to TRBJ1-2, with 11 bases identical to TRBD1. Looked up from germline, CDR1 is MDHEN and CDR2 is SYDVKM. V trimming: 5 bases; J trimming: 3 bases; junction bases outside the gene matches: 5. The CDR3 is made up of 15 amino acids. This CDR3 is CASSPGQGADYGYTF. As DNA, the CDR3 is TGTGCCAGCAGTCCAGGACAGGGGGCCGACTATGGCTACACCTTC.

This chain connects TRBV3-1 (or the pseudogene TRBV3-2) to TRBJ1-2; TRBD1 matches at 7 bases. The germline V gene has CDR1 LGHDT and CDR2 YNNKEL (reference sequence). V lost 3 bases to trimming and J lost 4 bases; unmatched junction nucleotides: 8. The CDR3 sequence is 15 residues long. For the CDR3, the DNA is TGTGCCAGCAGCCAGCCTCAACAGGGGAGCTATGGCTACACCTTC. Its translation: CASSQPQQGSYGYTF.

This chain joins TRBV29-1 and TRBJ2-3, with D possibly being TRBD1 (6 bases). V dropped 5 bases and J dropped 5 bases, with 14 bases sitting between them. The germline V gene has CDR1 SQVTM and CDR2 ANQGSEA. CDR3 length: 13 residues. CDR3 amino acids: CSVRTATGDTQYF. The CDR3 nucleotides read TGCAGCGTTCGGACAGCAACGGGAGATACGCAGTATTTT.

CDR3 in DNA: TGTGCCAGCAGGCGGACAGGGGGCCACGAGCAGTACTTC. This sequence encodes CASRRTGGHEQYF. The gene calls are TRBV28 and TRBJ2-7; 11 bases agree with TRBD1. The germline CDR1 and CDR2 sequences are MDHEN and SYDVKM. Unmatched junction bases numbered 3, after V lost 6 bases and J lost 5 bases. CDR3 length: 13 amino acids.

The genes are TRBV24-1 and TRBJ2-3, with TRBD1 matching 8 bases. Losses at the gene ends were 9 bases for V and 5 bases for J; bases not matched to a gene: 12. CDR3 length: 15 residues. Germline assignment: CDR1 KGHDR and CDR2 SFDVKD. CDR3 bases: TGTGCCACCCAACCTTCGGACAGGGCAGAAGATACGCAGTATTTT. Translated: CATQPSDRAEDTQYF.

The V and J genes are TRBV28 and TRBJ1-2, with 9 bases matching TRBD1. J lost 6 bases, V lost 5 bases, and 10 bases had no gene match. CDR3 length: 15 amino acids. From germline, CDR1 is MDHEN and CDR2 SYDVKM. CDR3 in amino acids: CASSTGGAGKNGYTF. The CDR3 coding sequence is TGTGCCAGCAGTACAGGGGGCGCGGGGAAGAATGGCTACACCTTC.

This chain uses TRBV9 with TRBJ2-3, with 12 bases that match TRBD2. The junction had 3 bases not matched to a gene; V was cut back by 1 base and J by 6 bases. Germline CDR1 SGDLS, CDR2 YYNGEE. The CDR3 length is 15 residues. CDR3 sequence reads: CASSVLAGGLDTQYF. CDR3 sequence (DNA): TGTGCCAGCAGCGTACTAGCGGGGGGGCTGGATACGCAGTATTTT.

The V gene is TRBV7-2, the J gene TRBJ1-2; the match to TRBD1 covers 11 bases. Germline loops: CDR1 SGHTA, CDR2 FQGNSA. V lost 5 bases, J lost 6 bases, and 11 bases stayed unmatched. CDR3 length equals 16 residues. The CDR3 sequence is CASSPRSDRGRDGYTF. The CDR3 region has the DNA TGTGCCAGCAGCCCCCGATCGGACAGGGGGCGGGATGGCTACACCTTC.

V is TRBV19 and J is TRBJ2-3, with 8 nucleotides matching TRBD1. The length of the CDR3 is 14 residues. Germline-derived CDR1 and CDR2 are LNHDA and SQIVND (reference sequence). CDR3 in DNA: TGTGCTTCACGGGTGACAGGGGTGGCAGATACGCAGTATTTT. Encoded protein: CASRVTGVADTQYF.

A few counts support this clone. The chain recombines TRBV5-1 with TRBJ2-3, with 7 bases identical to TRBD1. The germline V gene encodes CDR1 SGHRS and CDR2 YFSETQ. After removal of 0 bases from V and 6 bases from J, the junction contained 13 bases not matched to a gene. This CDR3 has 17 residues. For the CDR3, the DNA is TGCGCCAGCAGCTTGGGCACGAGTTCGAGGGGGCTCGATACGCAGTATTTT. Its translation is CASSLGTSSRGLDTQYF.

The V and J genes are TRBV6-2 or TRBV6-3 and TRBJ2-7; a weak D match, TRBD2 (6 bases). Deletions cut 6 bases from V and 0 bases from J, with 15 bases between. The germline gives CDR1 MNHEY, CDR2 SVGEGT. This CDR3 spans 15 amino acids. The CDR3 protein is CASSDRDGSSYEQYF. CDR3 nucleotides: TGTGCCAGCAGCGATCGGGACGGGAGCTCCTACGAGCAGTACTTC.

V usage is TRBV6-5 and J usage is TRBJ2-2, with 7 bases that match TRBD2. V dropped 7 bases and J dropped 3; count of bases not matched to a gene: 8. This CDR3 comprises 15 residues. Germline V CDR1 and CDR2: MNHEY, SVGAGI. Written as DNA, the CDR3 is TGTGCCAGCAAGCGGGGCCACTGGGACACCGGGGAGCTGTTTTTT. This codes for CASKRGHWDTGELFF.

DNA of the CDR3: TGTGCCAGCAGCTTGGGCCGAAAACAGGGGAACACTGAAGCTTTCTTT. Protein: CASSLGRKQGNTEAFF. This chain connects TRBV5-4 to TRBJ1-1, with D possibly matching TRBD1 (6 bases). There are 16 residues in the CDR3. CDR1 and CDR2 (germline): SGHNT, YYREEE (reference sequence). The V end lost 0 bases, the J end lost 1 base, and 13 bases lay between the germline ends.

The CDR3 DNA follows: TGCGCCAGCAGTGAGTTCCGGCTAGCGGGAGCCACAGATACGCAGTATTTT. Its protein product is CASSEFRLAGATDTQYF. This sequence joins TRBV10-1 and TRBJ2-3; 10 bases are a match to TRBD2. Trimming took 1 base from V and 2 from J; bases not matched to a gene: 6. Germline V gene lookup returns CDR1 WNHNN and CDR2 SYGVQD (reference sequence). CDR3 length equals 17 residues.

The chain couples TRBV20-1 to TRBJ2-7; D call uncertain. The V end lost 5 bases, the J end lost 6 bases, and 8 bases lay between the germline ends. CDR3 length: 10 amino acids. CDR1 and CDR2 (germline): DFQATT, SNEGSKA (reference sequence). CDR3 residues: CSAGFPEQYF. For the CDR3, the DNA is TGCAGTGCTGGCTTCCCCGAGCAGTACTTC.

The rearrangement uses TRBV27 and TRBJ1-2; 9 nucleotides align to TRBD1. Germline CDR1 and CDR2: MNHEY and SMNVEV (reference sequence). Losses at the gene ends were 6 bases for V and 8 bases for J; bases not matched to a gene: 7. The CDR3 is 13 amino acids. CDR3 loop: CASSRDRVGGYTF. Written as DNA, the CDR3 is TGTGCCAGCAGCCGGGACAGGGTGGGCGGCTACACCTTC.

The chain is built from TRBV18 and TRBJ1-3; 7 nucleotides match TRBD1. Losses at the gene ends were 4 bases for V and 0 bases for J; bases not matched to a gene: 18. The germline V gene has CDR1 KGHSH and CDR2 LQKENI. This CDR3 comprises 20 residues. CDR3 sequence: CASSRTGTATSLSSGNTIYF. The CDR3, as DNA: TGTGCCAGCTCACGAACCGGGACAGCGACTTCACTATCCTCTGGAAACACCATATATTTT.

The chain is built from TRBV18 and TRBJ1-4; D is uncertain. This CDR3 region has 14 residues. Germline V lookup: CDR1 KGHSH, CDR2 LQKENI. With 3 bases removed from V and 0 bases from J, the gap between germline ends came to 5 bases. The CDR3 region has the DNA TGTGCCAGCTCACCGGGAGCAACTAATGAAAAACTGTTTTTT. It specifies CASSPGATNEKLFF.

The rearrangement uses TRBV4-2 and TRBJ1-1, with a tentative D call TRBD1 (5 bases). Germline values: CDR1 LGHNA, CDR2 YNFKEQ. This CDR3 has 14 residues. With 0 bases removed from V and 4 bases from J, the gap between germline ends came to 9 bases. The CDR3 DNA sequence: TGTGCCAGCAGCCAAGATCTAAGGGGCACTGAAGCTTTCTTT. Protein product: CASSQDLRGTEAFF.

The CDR3 nucleotides read TGTGCCAGCAGTTTAAGTTTTTCCTGGGACAGGTCTTTCGCACGGTCCAGCACCGGGGAGCTGTTTTTT. This gives the protein CASSLSFSWDRSFARSSTGELFF. The V and J genes are TRBV27 and TRBJ2-2; 8 bases agree with TRBD1. With V trimmed by 2 bases and J by 4 bases, 27 bases remained unmatched. Looked up from germline, CDR1 is MNHEY and CDR2 is SMNVEV (reference sequence). CDR3 length equals 23 residues.

The chain joins TRBV20-1 to TRBJ1-1; a weak D match, TRBD1 (6 bases). Trimming took off 3 bases at V and 1 base at J, with 9 bases between the two ends. Germline loops: CDR1 DFQATT, CDR2 SNEGSKA (reference sequence). The CDR3 length is 13 residues. In DNA, the CDR3 is TGCAGTGCTAGTTCACAGGGGAACACTGAAGCTTTCTTT. This sequence encodes CSASSQGNTEAFF.

This clone was counted a few times. The rearrangement uses TRBV18 and TRBJ1-1, with 9 bases lining up with TRBD1. Germline lookup yields CDR1 KGHSH and CDR2 LQKENI. CDR3 length: 17 amino acids. V lost 2 bases, J lost 2 bases, and 9 bases stayed unmatched. The CDR3 spells CASSPNQPGQGNTEAFF. CDR3 nucleotides: TGTGCCAGCTCACCAAATCAACCGGGACAGGGTAACACTGAAGCTTTCTTT.

The chain employs TRBV28 and TRBJ2-1; D remains ambiguous. Germline CDR1 reads MDHEN; CDR2 reads SYDVKM. The V and J ends lost 8 bases and 0 bases respectively, with 8 bases between them. CDR3 length: 13 amino acids. CDR3 sequence (DNA): TGTGCCAGCCGCCCGGGCTCCTACAATGAGCAGTTCTTC. It is translated as CASRPGSYNEQFF.

The chain combines TRBV7-9 with TRBJ2-1, with 8 bases matching TRBD1. The germline gives CDR1 SEHNR, CDR2 FQNEAQ (reference sequence). The length of the CDR3 is 14 residues. The J segment lost 7 bases and the V segment lost 7 bases, leaving 9 bases of the junction unmatched. The CDR3 sequence: CASKVGTGLNEQFF. CDR3 DNA: TGTGCCAGCAAGGTAGGGACAGGTCTTAATGAGCAGTTCTTC. Full variable domain (remainder filled in from reference TRBV7-9 and TRBJ2-1): DTGVSQNPRHKITKRGQNVTFRCDPISEHNRLYWYRQTLGQGPEFLTYFQNEAQLEKSRLLSDRFSAERPKGSFSTLEIQRTEQGDSAMYLCASKVGTGLNEQFFGPGTRLTVL.